These 19 T cell receptor beta chains were sequenced from one sample in a study of tumor and adjacent non-tumor tissue in lung cancer. A modified ARM-PCR protocol with three rounds of nested PCR amplified TCRbeta. TCRdb reanalysed the multiplex PCR reads using MiXCR and keeps one entry per CDR3 protein. Of roughly 90,000 distinct CDR3 sequences listed, around three quarters are singletons. RNA was extracted from bulk tissue without any cell sorting. The normal lung tissue was taken more than 3 cm from the tumor edge. Sequencing was performed on distant non-tumor lung tissue. These receptors originate from a woman aged 50 to 60 with non-small cell lung cancer.

The sample holds many counts of this clonotype. This sequence joins TRBV7-8 and TRBJ2-3, with 7 bases lining up with TRBD2. The CDR3 contains 14 residues. V was pared by 6 bases and J by 2 bases, with 5 bases of the junction left unmatched. The germline V gene has CDR1 SGHVS and CDR2 FQNEAQ. CDR3 DNA sequence: TGTGCCAGCAGAGCTAGCGGCCCCACAGATACGCAGTATTTT. Translated, it gives CASRASGPTDTQYF. Filled out from reference TRBV7-8 and TRBJ2-3, the complete variable domain reads GAGVSQSPRYKVAKRGQDVALRCDPISGHVSLFWYQQALGQGPEFLTYFQNEAQLDKSGLPSDRFFAERPEGSVSTLKIQRTQQEDSAVYLCASRASGPTDTQYFGPGTRLTVL.

Of note for this clonotype: The conserved phenylalanine or tryptophan is not found at the CDR3 terminus, so this likely reflects a read error. This chain links TRBV4-1 with TRBJ1-5; D is ambiguous. The CDR3 runs 15 residues. Germline V lookup: CDR1 MGHRA, CDR2 YSYEKL. The CDR3 DNA follows: TGCGCCAGCAGTCAAGTTCCCGGCAGCAATCAGCCCCAGCATATT. Protein sequence: CASSQVPGSNQPQHI.

Of note for this clonotype: The CDR3 carries no conserved terminal phenylalanine or tryptophan, so it likely arises from a read error. The DNA is omitted, as the CDR3 cannot be located on it reliably, and the CDR3 follows TCRdb's listing. The chain employs TRBV11-2 and TRBJ1-6. Inclusive of both ends, the CDR3 amounts to 15 amino acids. From germline, CDR1 is SGHAT and CDR2 FQNNGV. The CDR3 sequence is CANSLDPGPYSPLLL.

As for this clonotype: The junction and the germline gene differ at one end; a read error may be behind it. The rearrangement uses TRBV29-1 and TRBJ2-2; 8 positions match TRBD2. The CDR3 runs to 18 residues. Germline V gene data show CDR1 as SQVTM and CDR2 as ANQGSEA. This chain's CDR3 is CSVEDGGTSGSFPGEQFF. CDR3 DNA sequence: TGCAGCGTTGAAGATGGAGGAACAAGCGGGAGTTTTCCAGGGGAGCAGTTTTTT.

A word on this clonotype: Given a much more abundant clone one base away, this may be a read error. The rearrangement joins TRBV6-1 to TRBJ1-1, with D unresolved. This CDR3 is 14 amino acids long. Germline values: CDR1 MNHNS, CDR2 SASEGT. V was shortened by 1 base and J by 0 bases, with 6 bases between the two germline ends. The CDR3 DNA is TGTGCCAGCAGTGAAGGTATTTTGAACACTGAAGCTTTCTTT. Protein: CASSEGILNTEAFF.

The genes are TRBV6-1 and TRBJ2-7; tentative D call: TRBD2 (5 bases). The CDR3 has 15 residues. V was shortened by 4 bases and J by 4 bases, with 17 bases between the two germline ends. CDR1 and CDR2 from the germline V gene are MNHNS and SASEGT. CDR3 protein: CASSAPTNGIYEQYF. CDR3 bases: TGTGCCAGCAGTGCCCCAACTAACGGGATTTACGAGCAGTACTTC.

This clonotype was recorded many times. The CDR3 sequence is CASSFHLGVQETQYF. For the CDR3, the DNA is TGTGCCAGCAGCTTCCATCTAGGGGTCCAAGAGACCCAGTACTTC. V is TRBV11-2 and J is TRBJ2-5; weak D call: TRBD1 (5 bases). The V end lost 3 bases, the J end lost 1 base, and 12 bases lay between the germline ends. Looked up from germline, CDR1 is SGHAT and CDR2 is FQNNGV. This CDR3 is built from 15 residues. The full variable domain, completed using reference TRBV11-2 and TRBJ2-5, is EAGVAQSPRYKIIEKRQSVAFWCNPISGHATLYWYQQILGQGPKLLIQFQNNGVVDDSQLPKDRFSAERLKGVDSTLKIQPAKLEDSAVYLCASSFHLGVQETQYFGPGTRLLVL.

V and J are TRBV6-1 and TRBJ2-6; 8 nucleotides align to TRBD2. Per the germline V gene, CDR1 is MNHNS and CDR2 is SASEGT. V was clipped by 4 bases and J by 3 bases; unmatched bases: 8. CDR3 length: 17 residues. This chain's CDR3 is CASSVTGGGVGANVLTF. CDR3 bases: TGTGCCAGCAGTGTAACGGGAGGGGGTGTTGGGGCCAACGTCCTGACTTTC.

With regard to this clonotype: The CDR3 ends on some other residue instead of the conserved phenylalanine or tryptophan, so this is likely a read error. This chain connects TRBV5-1 to TRBJ2-1, with TRBD2 identical over 7 bases. The V gene's germline CDR1 is SGHRS and CDR2 YFSETQ. V trimming: 4 bases; J trimming: 10 bases; junction bases outside the gene matches: 5. The CDR3 extends over 12 amino acids. The CDR3 DNA reads as TGCGCCAGCAGCGAGCGGGAAGCCGAGCAGTTCCTC. Translation gives CASSEREAEQFL.

With regard to this clonotype: At one of its ends the junction is not consistent with the germline gene, which may arise from a read error. V is TRBV4-1 and J is TRBJ2-6; no definite D call. CDR1 is MGHRA and CDR2 is YSYEKL in the germline V gene. The CDR3 length is 14 residues. The DNA for the CDR3 is TGCTCCAGTAGCCACGACTCTGGGGCCAACGTCCTGACTTTC. Translating gives CSSSHDSGANVLTF.

The CDR3 loop reads CASSPPGPPNTGELFF. CDR3 nucleotides: TGTGCCAGCAGTCCTCCTGGCCCTCCGAACACCGGGGAGCTGTTTTTT. The chain couples TRBV12-3 or TRBV12-4 to TRBJ2-2, with D unclear. Trimming cost V 5 bases and J 0 bases, with 13 bases left between them. The CDR3 runs to 16 residues.

Concerning this clonotype: The conserved closing phenylalanine or tryptophan is absent in this CDR3, likely reflecting a read error. The DNA is omitted, as the CDR3 cannot be located on it reliably, and the CDR3 follows TCRdb's listing. V gene TRBV5-5 combines with J gene TRBJ1-5. The CDR3 sequence runs 15 residues, both termini included. CDR1 is SGHKS, CDR2 YYEKEE, per germline (reference sequence). CDR3: CTSSVNPDWNQPQHI.

The chain is built from TRBV24-1 and TRBJ1-5; D uncertain. CDR3 size: 12 residues. V was clipped by 2 bases and J by 5 bases, with 3 bases between them. Germline V gives CDR1 KGHDR, CDR2 SFDVKD. CDR3 bases: TGTGCCACCAGTGATTACGATCAGCCCCAGCATTTT. Translating gives CATSDYDQPQHF.

In the case of this clonotype: One junction end does not reproduce the germline sequence, and a read error may be involved. CDR3 region: CASSQDSGASVLTF. The CDR3 DNA follows: TGCGCCAGCAGCCAAGACTCCGGGGCCAGCGTCCTGACTTTC. V is TRBV4-1 and J is TRBJ2-6, with D possibly being TRBD1 or TRBD2 (5 bases each). The CDR3 totals 14 residues. Germline V gives CDR1 MGHRA, CDR2 YSYEKL.

To note about this clonotype: A much larger clone lies one base from this, so it may be a read error. The V and J genes are TRBV7-8 and TRBJ2-7, with a tentative D call TRBD1 (6 bases). The germline V gene encodes CDR1 SGHVS and CDR2 FQNEAQ. CDR3 length: 13 residues. This CDR3 reads CGSSPSRGYEQYF. The CDR3 DNA follows: TGTGGCAGCAGCCCAAGTAGGGGGTACGAGCAGTACTTC.

This clonotype was counted many times. The CDR3 DNA reads TGTGCCAGCAGCTTAGTACGGAACGAGCAGTACTTC. Residues: CASSLVRNEQYF. The chain carries TRBV7-8 and TRBJ2-7, with no clear D. CDR1 SGHVS and CDR2 FQNEAQ come from the germline V gene. The CDR3 runs to 12 residues. The V end lost 1 base, the J end lost 5 bases, and 6 bases lay between the germline ends.

The sample holds a few counts of this clonotype. A much larger clonotype is one base distant, so this may be a read error. The J gene is TRBJ2-6, the V gene TRBV5-1; D call uncertain. Trimming shortened V by 2 bases and J by 6 bases, and 9 bases separated the two germline ends. The CDR3 is 14 amino acids. Germline CDR1 and CDR2: SGHRS and YFSETQ. CDR3 in DNA: TGCGCCAGCAGCTTTACCACCGAGGCCAACGTCCTGACTTTC. As protein: CASSFTTEANVLTF.

Comment on this clonotype: The junction shows a germline mismatch at one end, possibly a read error. The rearrangement joins TRBV28 to TRBJ1-5; D is undetermined. The CDR3 sequence is 11 residues long. From germline, CDR1 is MDHEN and CDR2 SYDVKM. In DNA, the CDR3 is TGTGCCGGTCCCCTAATGGGTCCCCGGCATTTT. As protein: CAGPLMGPRHF.

Note on this clonotype: This may arise from a read error, as a much more abundant clone is one base away. This CDR3 is missing its conserved last phenylalanine or tryptophan, likely due to a read error. This sequence joins TRBV9 and TRBJ2-1, with a weak D call TRBD2 (6 bases). V lost 4 bases to trimming and J lost 8 bases, with 19 bases between them. The V gene's germline CDR1 is SGDLS and CDR2 YYNGEE. The CDR3 runs 15 residues. The CDR3, as DNA: TGTGCCAGCAGCCCCTATTATGGAGGGCAGGATGAGCAGTTCATC. Protein: CASSPYYGGQDEQFI.